This passage covers 21 T cell receptor beta chains from one sample sequenced in a study of technical replicates of blood from a handful of donors. Using immunoSEQ multiplex PCR, the repertoire was profiled, and TCRdb retains in-frame clones only, with some absent. The repertoire holds about 63,000 clones, with 85% to 90% as singletons. Sequenced: PBMCs. Every receptor here comes from a human donor in good health. Some clones in this sample may be carry-over from other donors' samples.

J is TRBJ1-3 and V is TRBV11-2; 10 nucleotides line up with TRBD1. From germline, CDR1 is SGHAT and CDR2 FQNNGV. The V and J ends lost 5 bases and 0 bases, in that order; junction bases with no gene match: 10. The CDR3 runs 18 residues. This CDR3 is CASSGGTGDIFSGNTIYF. For the CDR3, the DNA is TGTGCCAGCAGCGGCGGGACAGGGGACATTTTCTCTGGAAACACCATATATTTT.

The chain joins TRBV13 to TRBJ1-1; D is ambiguous. V shed 5 bases and J shed 11 bases, with 12 bases lying between them. Germline CDR1 and CDR2: PRHDT and FYEKMQ (reference sequence). CDR3 size: 11 residues. The CDR3 DNA reads TGTGCCAGCAGCCTCCAGAGGGTGGCTTTCTTT. The encoded protein is CASSLQRVAFF. Supplemented by reference TRBV13 and TRBJ1-1, the full variable domain reads AAGVIQSPRHLIKEKRETATLKCYPIPRHDTVYWYQQGPGQDPQFLISFYEKMQSDKGSIPDRFSAQQFSDYHSELNMSSLELGDSALYFCASSLQRVAFFGQGTRLTVV.

The rearrangement links TRBV5-5 to TRBJ1-6; D gene ambiguous. Germline-derived CDR1 and CDR2 are SGHKS and YYEKEE (reference sequence). The CDR3 length is 14 residues. Between the trimmed V and J ends, which lost 0 bases and 10 bases, there was a span of 11 bases. This chain's CDR3 is CASSLGGIDSPLHF. DNA for the CDR3: TGTGCCAGCAGCTTGGGAGGGATCGACTCACCCCTCCACTTT.

In this sample, this clone turned up a few times. J is TRBJ2-4 and V is TRBV7-2, with TRBD2 matching over 7 bases. The trim removed 3 bases at V and 0 bases at J, leaving 2 bases unmatched. The length of the CDR3 is 15 residues. Germline V gene data show CDR1 as SGHTA and CDR2 as FQGNSA. The CDR3 sequence is CASSFGGRAKNIQYF. For the CDR3, the DNA is TGTGCCAGCAGCTTCGGCGGGAGAGCCAAAAACATTCAGTACTTC.

The V gene is TRBV11-2, the J gene TRBJ2-3, with 7 nucleotides matching TRBD2. Germline loops: CDR1 SGHAT, CDR2 FQNNGV. The CDR3 is 16 amino acids. V trimming: 5 bases; J trimming: 7 bases; junction bases outside the gene matches: 15. The CDR3 DNA follows: TGTGCCAGCAGCCGATTCTCTAGCGGAGTTTTGAATACGCAGTATTTT. It is translated as CASSRFSSGVLNTQYF.

V gene TRBV7-9 combines with J gene TRBJ2-2, with TRBD1 matching over 10 bases. Germline V gives CDR1 SEHNR, CDR2 FQNEAQ (reference sequence). V was pared by 5 bases and J by 7 bases, with 10 bases of the junction left unmatched. The CDR3 is 16 amino acids. The CDR3 DNA is TGTGCCAGCAGCCCCGTCCCGGGACAGGGGTTCGGGGAGCTGTTTTTT. Translated, it gives CASSPVPGQGFGELFF.

In its sample, this clone was seen a few times. The V gene is TRBV6-5, the J gene TRBJ2-3; no definite D call. The CDR3 is 14 residues long. Germline loops: CDR1 MNHEY, CDR2 SVGAGI. V was clipped by 3 bases and J by 3 bases, with 10 bases between them. CDR3 nucleotides: TGTGCCAGCAGTTATCGGCTAGAAACAGATACGCAGTATTTT. As protein: CASSYRLETDTQYF.

The CDR3 sequence: CASSGQGSNEKLFF. CDR3 DNA sequence: TGTGCCAGCAGTGGACAGGGATCTAATGAAAAACTGTTTTTT. The chain employs TRBV2 and TRBJ1-4, with 7 bases lining up with TRBD1. The germline V gene has CDR1 SNHLY and CDR2 FYNNEI. The CDR3 is 14 residues long. V was clipped by 4 bases and J by 3 bases; unmatched bases: 2.

The V call is TRBV19, the J call TRBJ2-5; possibly TRBD2 for D (6 bases). CDR3 length: 16 residues. V shed 5 bases and J shed 4 bases, with 20 bases lying between them. The germline V gene has CDR1 LNHDA and CDR2 SQIVND (reference sequence). The CDR3 sequence is CASSPTSGRRGETQYF. Here the CDR3 DNA reads TGTGCCAGTAGTCCGACTTCAGGACGGCGGGGAGAGACCCAGTACTTC. Based on the CDR3 plus reference TRBV19 and TRBJ2-5, the full variable domain is DGGITQSPKYLFRKEGQNVTLSCEQNLNHDAMYWYRQDPGQGLRLIYYSQIVNDFQKGDIAEGYSVSREKKESFPLTVTSAQKNPTAFYLCASSPTSGRRGETQYFGPGTRLLVL.

This clone was detected only once. The V gene is TRBV7-9, the J gene TRBJ2-4; TRBD1 agrees at 12 bases. V lost 2 bases, J lost 2 bases, and 4 bases stayed unmatched. This CDR3 contains 17 residues. Germline assignment: CDR1 SEHNR and CDR2 FQNEAQ (reference sequence). CDR3 sequence reads: CASSLSRDRGPKNIQYF. The CDR3 coding sequence is TGTGCCAGCAGCTTATCCCGGGACAGGGGGCCCAAAAACATTCAGTACTTC.

The chain joins TRBV5-1 to TRBJ2-1; 7 bases agree with TRBD2. Germline V gene data show CDR1 as SGHRS and CDR2 as YFSETQ. This CDR3 contains 14 residues. V lost 4 bases, J lost 5 bases, and 6 bases stayed unmatched. The CDR3 reads CASSPTSANNEQFF. Written as DNA, the CDR3 is TGCGCCAGCAGCCCCACTAGCGCGAACAATGAGCAGTTCTTC. The full variable domain, rest sourced from reference TRBV5-1 and TRBJ2-1, is KAGVTQTPRYLIKTRGQQVTLSCSPISGHRSVSWYQQTPGQGLQFLFEYFSETQRNKGNFPGRFSGRQFSNSRSEMNVSTLELGDSALYLCASSPTSANNEQFFGPGTRLTVL.

The rearrangement links TRBV7-2 to TRBJ1-2; 7 nucleotides line up with TRBD1. V gave up 4 bases and J gave up 4 bases; unmatched junction bases: 9. The CDR3 is made up of 15 amino acids. The germline V gene encodes CDR1 SGHTA and CDR2 FQGNSA. The CDR3 region is CASSSDRAFGYGYTF. The DNA of the CDR3 is TGTGCCAGCAGCTCAGACAGGGCTTTTGGCTATGGCTACACCTTC.

The rearrangement joins TRBV30 to TRBJ1-3; 8 bases line up with TRBD1. The CDR3 runs to 13 residues. Germline lookup yields CDR1 GTSNPN and CDR2 SVGIG (reference sequence). V shed 7 bases and J 4 bases; nucleotides not matched to a gene: 6. The CDR3 DNA sequence: TGTGCCTACGCAGGGGGCGGGGGAAACACCATATATTTT. Encoded protein: CAYAGGGGNTIYF.

The CDR3 DNA is TGTGCCAGCAGCAGGGGGAGCGGGGAGCTGTTTTTT. Translated: CASSRGSGELFF. The chain joins TRBV2 to TRBJ2-2, with TRBD1 matching 7 bases. Germline lookup yields CDR1 SNHLY and CDR2 FYNNEI. With V trimmed by 6 bases and J by 7 bases, 2 bases remained unmatched. The CDR3 covers 12 residues.

The chain uses TRBV27 and TRBJ1-2; 7 positions agree with TRBD1. The V and J ends lost 5 bases and 2 bases, in that order; junction bases with no gene match: 14. The CDR3 sequence is 17 residues long. Per germline, CDR1 MNHEY and CDR2 SMNVEV (reference sequence). CDR3 in DNA: TGTGCCAGCAGTCCATATATACAGGGACAGCGAAACTATGGCTACACCTTC. It yields the protein CASSPYIQGQRNYGYTF.

This clone turned up a few times. DNA of the CDR3: TGTGCCAGCCATAACCGGAGGGGGCACACTGAAGCTTTCTTT. Its translation is CASHNRRGHTEAFF. The chain joins TRBV27 to TRBJ1-1; TRBD1 matches 7 bases. Unmatched junction bases numbered 9, after V lost 8 bases and J lost 3 bases. Germline V lookup: CDR1 MNHEY, CDR2 SMNVEV (reference sequence). This CDR3 spans 14 amino acids.

The rearrangement uses TRBV7-3 and TRBJ2-3, with a weak D call TRBD1 (6 bases). The CDR3 runs to 13 residues. CDR1 SGHTA and CDR2 FQGTGA come from the germline V gene. The V end lost 6 bases, the J end lost 1 base, and 8 bases lay between the germline ends. CDR3 loop: CASRGHGTDTQYF. In DNA, the CDR3 is TGTGCCAGCAGGGGACATGGCACAGATACGCAGTATTTT.

This chain joins TRBV18 and TRBJ2-7; D is undetermined. This CDR3 has 14 residues. Trimming shortened V by 3 bases and J by 2 bases, and 11 bases separated the two germline ends. Germline CDR1 and CDR2: KGHSH and LQKENI. The CDR3 loop reads CASSPSVGTYEQYF. The CDR3, as DNA: TGTGCCAGCTCACCCTCGGTGGGCACCTACGAGCAGTACTTC.

V is TRBV19 and J is TRBJ2-5; 7 nucleotides line up with TRBD2. This CDR3 has 16 amino acids. Germline assignment: CDR1 LNHDA and CDR2 SQIVND (reference sequence). Trimming at V came to 3 bases and at J to 2 bases, leaving 9 bases not matched to a gene. The CDR3 nucleotides read TGTGCCAGTAGTATCGGTGGCGCGGGGGAACAAGAGACCCAGTACTTC. It encodes CASSIGGAGEQETQYF. Full variable domain (missing parts from reference TRBV19 and TRBJ2-5): DGGITQSPKYLFRKEGQNVTLSCEQNLNHDAMYWYRQDPGQGLRLIYYSQIVNDFQKGDIAEGYSVSREKKESFPLTVTSAQKNPTAFYLCASSIGGAGEQETQYFGPGTRLLVL.

This clone was seen just once. The chain couples TRBV7-2 to TRBJ2-7; D unresolved. The V end was cut by 0 bases, the J end by 3 bases, with 12 bases between. Germline assignment: CDR1 SGHTA and CDR2 FQGNSA. The CDR3 runs to 15 residues. This CDR3 is CASSLADFRSYEQYF. CDR3 DNA: TGTGCCAGCAGCTTAGCCGACTTTCGGAGCTACGAGCAGTACTTC.

The chain recombines TRBV5-1 with TRBJ1-2; 9 nucleotides agree with TRBD1. Per germline, CDR1 SGHRS and CDR2 YFSETQ. The trim removed 3 bases at V and 4 bases at J, leaving 7 bases unmatched. The CDR3 is made up of 15 amino acids. The CDR3 sequence: CASSSQGATGYGYTF. The DNA of the CDR3 is TGCGCCAGCAGCTCACAGGGGGCGACCGGCTATGGCTACACCTTC.